This T cell receptor (beta chain) was captured by sequencing in a study of T cells in Graves' hyperthyroidism and ophthalmopathy. From RNA transcripts, TCR beta CDR3 regions were amplified. TCR CDR3 regions were first amplified by RT-PCR with HTBI primers. TCRdb reprocessed the multiplex PCR reads with MiXCR, giving one entry per CDR3 protein. The data hold about 640,000 distinct CDR3 sequences, with less than 25% observed a single time. This clonotype occurred a few times. A Clinical Activity Score of at least 3, a NOSPECS grade of at least 4 and a duration under 3 months were recorded in the ophthalmopathy patients. Exclusion followed for patients with uncontrolled infection, other autoimmune disease, pregnancy or lactation. Unmatched junction bases numbered 5, after V lost 1 base and J lost 1 base. This CDR3 comprises 16 residues. Looked up from germline, CDR1 is SGHDT and CDR2 is YYEEEE.

The chain combines TRBV5-6 with TRBJ2-1; 7 bases line up with TRBD1. The material sequenced was blood. This receptor was taken from a man under 40 with Graves' ophthalmopathy. The CDR3: CASSLKTGVSYNEQFF. CDR3 sequence (DNA): TGTGCCAGCAGCTTGAAAACAGGGGTGTCCTACAATGAGCAGTTCTTC. The full variable domain, rest sourced from reference TRBV5-6 and TRBJ2-1, is DAGVTQSPTHLIKTRGQQVTLRCSPKSGHDTVSWYQQALGQGPQFIFQYYEEEERQRGNFPDRFSGHQFPNYSSELNVNALLLGDSALYLCASSLKTGVSYNEQFFGPGTRLTVL.